A selection of T cell receptor beta chains follows, all from one sample in a study of blood T cell repertoires in COVID-19. Clones were read by immunoSEQ multiplex PCR, and TCRdb kept only the in-frame ones, dropping some. Among some 100,000 clones, 85% were seen once, and the ten largest hold about 1.7%. Sequenced input: peripheral blood. The receptors originated from a woman aged 70-85 years with active or convalescent COVID-19. Each CDR3 is given with its conserved first and last residue.

len	v_gene	j_gene	CDR3aa
13	TRBV2	TRBJ1-1	CASSPGQGPEAFF
10	TRBV28	TRBJ1-2	CASSEGASTF
15	TRBV4-3	TRBJ2-7	CASSQGDRGHGEQYF
15	TRBV5-1	TRBJ2-2	CASSIQGASTGELFF
13	TRBV3-1/TRBV3-2	TRBJ2-3	CASRASAGDTQYF
13	TRBV5-4	TRBJ1-2	CASSPTPGGGYTF
16	TRBV11-3	TRBJ2-3	CASSLDSRRGTDTQYF
13	TRBV5-1	TRBJ2-5	CASSLVGAETQYF
14	TRBV5-4	TRBJ1-6	CASSMDSSNSPLHF
14	TRBV10-3	TRBJ1-1	CAISEMGQDTEAFF
14	TRBV28	TRBJ2-1	CASRGVAGVHEQFF
15	TRBV10-3	TRBJ2-3	CAISESLAGGYTQYF
15	TRBV4-3	TRBJ1-5	CASSQDGAGNQPQHF
15	TRBV5-1	TRBJ2-5	CASSLIGTGQETQYF
13	TRBV2	TRBJ2-1	CASQAGAYNEQFF
16	TRBV19	TRBJ2-1	CASSTQLAGGIHEQFF
13	TRBV15	TRBJ2-7	CATSSQQGNEQYF
15	TRBV7-8	TRBJ1-1	CASSKQGRTNTEAFF
16	TRBV15	TRBJ2-2	CATSRRTSGGTGELFF
20	TRBV4-1	TRBJ2-2	CASSQERKAGLAGITGELFF
16	TRBV5-1	TRBJ2-7	CASSLGGQGGLDEQYF
11	TRBV19	TRBJ2-1	CASRTGNEQFF
17	TRBV4-1	TRBJ2-7	CASSQDPRLDWTYEQYF
14	TRBV3-1/TRBV3-2	TRBJ2-7	CASSQLSPAYEQYF
20	TRBV11-3	TRBJ2-1	CASSLSRAVSGSKAYNEQFF
16	TRBV7-8	TRBJ2-5	CASSHTSGQGGETQYF
13	TRBV7-2	TRBJ2-1	CASSLRGVNEQFF
14	TRBV5-1	TRBJ2-1	CASSLGQGSSEQFF
18	TRBV2	TRBJ2-1	CASSEALVRLAGVGEQFF
12	TRBV7-8	TRBJ1-1	CANSSAGGEAFF
14	TRBV4-3	TRBJ2-7	CASSLFPGSYEQYF
14	TRBV7-2	TRBJ1-2	CASSLPGGAEGYTF
14	TRBV2	TRBJ1-2	CASSPQGGGYGYTF
17	TRBV10-1	TRBJ2-1	CASSLKQAGEAFNEQFF
14	TRBV6-2/TRBV6-3	TRBJ2-1	CASSLTGPYNEQFF
14	TRBV10-3	TRBJ2-3	CATRGAGGTDTQYF
14	TRBV5-1	TRBJ1-5	CASSLDGGNQPQHF
17	TRBV7-2	TRBJ1-2	CASSPRRQGRSNYGYTF
13	TRBV7-9	TRBJ1-1	CASSLRSLSGAFF
20	TRBV28	TRBJ1-3	CASTSPGQGPRGSSGNTIYF
17	TRBV28	TRBJ1-5	CAVRGATGAVFGQPQHF
12	TRBV9	TRBJ2-7	CASSFSAYEQYF
16	TRBV9	TRBJ2-3	CASSPQRGVGTDTQYF
14	TRBV6-5	TRBJ2-5	CASSPDRAPETQYF
14	TRBV7-9	TRBJ1-2	CASSTGQNRYGYTF
15	TRBV7-2	TRBJ1-3	CASSLGTGGRNTIYF
16	TRBV3-1/TRBV3-2	TRBJ2-7	CASSQEGLAGVYEQYF
12	TRBV5-8	TRBJ2-7	CASNGNSYEQYF
14	TRBV3-1/TRBV3-2	TRBJ2-5	CASTYAGSQETQYF
16	TRBV18	TRBJ1-4	CASSPSRQGTNEKLFF
16	TRBV6-5	TRBJ2-2	CASSYGTGGNTGELFF
13	TRBV27	TRBJ1-4	CASRDRGREKLFF